This TCR beta chain comes out of a study of metastatic and nonmetastatic thyroid tumors. TCRdb redid the clone calls on the PCR reads using MiXCR. The sample carries 40,000 or so clones, around 47% recorded once. None of the patients had undergone any treatment ahead of thyroid surgery. The CDR3 is made up of 13 amino acids. Germline V gene lookup returns CDR1 DFQATT and CDR2 SNEGSKA (reference sequence). V gave up 3 bases and J gave up 3 bases, with 9 bases separating them. Material: tumor tissue. The chain employs TRBV20-1 and TRBJ2-1; D is ambiguous. This TCR was recovered from a male donor with papillary thyroid cancer or a benign thyroid nodule (not recorded which). Some clones in this sample may be carry-over from other donors' samples. The CDR3 here is CSASTEIYNEQFF. The CDR3 DNA reads as TGCAGTGCTAGCACTGAGATCTACAATGAGCAGTTCTTC.